The 10 T cell receptor beta chains below were found in one sample sequenced in a study of identical twins. In TCRdb, the 5' RACE reads were re-called with MiXCR into one record per CDR3 protein. The table records some 1,600,000 distinct CDR3 sequences, about 32% of them present only once. Sequencing was carried out using cord blood. These TCRs come from a newborn girl in good health.

This rearrangement joins TRBV7-6 to TRBJ1-4; 11 positions match TRBD1. The CDR3 totals 19 residues. Germline assignment: CDR1 SGHVS and CDR2 FNYEAQ. Trimming removed 4 bases from V and 7 bases from J; junction bases left unmatched: 17. Written as DNA, the CDR3 is TGTGCCAGCAGCTCACGACCGCAAATGGGACAGGGGGTTCGTGAAAAACTGTTTTTT. Translated: CASSSRPQMGQGVREKLFF.

At least ten counts were recorded for this clonotype. V gene TRBV4-2 combines with J gene TRBJ2-5, with D uncertain. Germline CDR1 LGHNA, CDR2 YNFKEQ. The CDR3 extends over 14 amino acids. Trimming cost V 0 bases and J 1 base, with 6 bases left between them. The chain's CDR3 is CASSQEQLQETQYF. The CDR3 DNA is TGTGCCAGCAGCCAAGAACAGCTCCAAGAGACCCAGTACTTC.

The gene calls are TRBV3-1 and TRBJ1-1; D gene ambiguous. Germline assignment: CDR1 LGHDT and CDR2 YNNKEL (reference sequence). This CDR3 has 16 amino acids. V was clipped by 0 bases and J by 0 bases, with 11 bases between them. In nucleotides, the CDR3 is TGTGCCAGCAGCCAAGAATGGCTGGCTTTGAACACTGAAGCTTTCTTT. Translating it yields CASSQEWLALNTEAFF.

The chain recombines TRBV27 with TRBJ2-1; TRBD2 agrees at 9 bases. Germline assignment: CDR1 MNHEY and CDR2 SMNVEV (reference sequence). V dropped 6 bases and J dropped 3; count of bases not matched to a gene: 6. The CDR3 totals 15 residues. Written as DNA, the CDR3 is TGTGCCAGCAGCTCCTGGACTAGCGACTACAATGAGCAGTTCTTC. Encoded protein: CASSSWTSDYNEQFF.

This clonotype was seen a few times. The CDR3, as DNA: TGTGCCAGCAGCCGGGGGACTATTGGCACAGATACGCAGTATTTT. This encodes CASSRGTIGTDTQYF. The chain combines TRBV9 with TRBJ2-3; 7 bases fit TRBD2. The CDR3 has 15 amino acids. V shed 4 bases and J 1 base; nucleotides not matched to a gene: 6. The V gene's germline CDR1 is SGDLS and CDR2 YYNGEE.

Concerning this clonotype: A read error may account for a junction end that differs from germline. The CDR3 loop reads CAGSTRTSGRTSPPDTQYF. CDR3 in DNA: TGTGCCGGCAGCACTCGGACTAGCGGGAGGACCTCTCCCCCAGATACGCAGTATTTT. The chain employs TRBV11-2 and TRBJ2-3, with 14 bases matching TRBD2. The CDR3 has 19 amino acids. The V gene's germline CDR1 is SGHAT and CDR2 FQNNGV.

This clonotype was counted between two and nine times. This chain joins TRBV2 and TRBJ1-1; no firm D call. Germline CDR1 SNHLY, CDR2 FYNNEI. Trimming removed 1 base at V and 3 bases at J, with 3 bases between. The CDR3 runs to 12 residues. CDR3 in amino acids: CASSEVDTEAFF. CDR3 in DNA: TGTGCCAGCAGTGAAGTGGACACTGAAGCTTTCTTT.

This clonotype was seen ten or more times. The CDR3 spells CASSLYGTTYEQYF. The CDR3 DNA reads TGTGCCAGCAGCTTGTACGGGACAACCTACGAGCAGTACTTC. This chain links TRBV7-9 with TRBJ2-7; TRBD1 might be the D (6 bases). V was shortened by 3 bases and J by 2 bases, with 11 bases between the two germline ends. The CDR3 sequence is 14 residues long. CDR1 is SEHNR, CDR2 FQNEAQ, per germline (reference sequence).

V is TRBV20-1 and J is TRBJ1-4; 7 positions agree with TRBD1. With 5 bases clipped from V and 8 bases from J, the junction kept 11 bases outside the gene matches. CDR1 is DFQATT, CDR2 SNEGSKA, per germline (reference sequence). CDR3 length equals 14 residues. CDR3 nucleotide sequence: TGCAGTGCTGACCCCGGCAGGGGGAGGGAAAAACTGTTTTTT. Translated, it gives CSADPGRGREKLFF.

This clonotype has just one count. The J gene is TRBJ1-1, the V gene TRBV11-1, with 8 nucleotides matching TRBD1. Per the germline V gene, CDR1 is SGHAT and CDR2 is FQDESV (reference sequence). The CDR3 runs to 16 residues. Trimming removed 5 bases from V and 0 bases from J; junction bases left unmatched: 8. This CDR3 is CASSATGGRMNTEAFF. DNA of the CDR3: TGTGCCAGCAGCGCAACAGGGGGTCGTATGAACACTGAAGCTTTCTTT.